The entry below describes one T cell receptor beta chain. Its matching antigen is unknown. Patients showing uncontrolled infection, other autoimmune disease, pregnancy or lactation were ineligible. About 10 ml of fresh peripheral blood supplied the PBMCs. These data originate in a study of T cells in Graves' hyperthyroidism and ophthalmopathy. CDR3 length: 14 amino acids. The V gene lost 4 bases and the J gene lost 8 bases, with 17 bases spanning the gap. CDR1 is MNHEY and CDR2 is SMNVEV in the germline V gene (reference sequence). RNA transcripts yielded amplified TCR beta CDR3 regions. The TCR CDR3 first-round RT-PCR relied on the HTBI primer set. MiXCR, applied by TCRdb to the multiplex PCR reads, yields one record per CDR3 protein. The sample shows fewer than 450,000 distinct CDR3 sequences, about a sixth of them seen only once. Study-wide results and caveats: Clonotypes that were expanded in thyroid above 0.001 mostly appeared in blood too.

V and J are TRBV27 and TRBJ1-2; tentatively, D is TRBD1 (5 bases). The specimen was blood. The origin of this receptor is a woman in her thirties with Graves' hyperthyroidism that later progressed to Graves' ophthalmopathy. CDR3 region: CASSSRGGTNGYTF. DNA for the CDR3: TGTGCCAGCAGTTCTCGTGGAGGGACGAACGGCTACACCTTC.